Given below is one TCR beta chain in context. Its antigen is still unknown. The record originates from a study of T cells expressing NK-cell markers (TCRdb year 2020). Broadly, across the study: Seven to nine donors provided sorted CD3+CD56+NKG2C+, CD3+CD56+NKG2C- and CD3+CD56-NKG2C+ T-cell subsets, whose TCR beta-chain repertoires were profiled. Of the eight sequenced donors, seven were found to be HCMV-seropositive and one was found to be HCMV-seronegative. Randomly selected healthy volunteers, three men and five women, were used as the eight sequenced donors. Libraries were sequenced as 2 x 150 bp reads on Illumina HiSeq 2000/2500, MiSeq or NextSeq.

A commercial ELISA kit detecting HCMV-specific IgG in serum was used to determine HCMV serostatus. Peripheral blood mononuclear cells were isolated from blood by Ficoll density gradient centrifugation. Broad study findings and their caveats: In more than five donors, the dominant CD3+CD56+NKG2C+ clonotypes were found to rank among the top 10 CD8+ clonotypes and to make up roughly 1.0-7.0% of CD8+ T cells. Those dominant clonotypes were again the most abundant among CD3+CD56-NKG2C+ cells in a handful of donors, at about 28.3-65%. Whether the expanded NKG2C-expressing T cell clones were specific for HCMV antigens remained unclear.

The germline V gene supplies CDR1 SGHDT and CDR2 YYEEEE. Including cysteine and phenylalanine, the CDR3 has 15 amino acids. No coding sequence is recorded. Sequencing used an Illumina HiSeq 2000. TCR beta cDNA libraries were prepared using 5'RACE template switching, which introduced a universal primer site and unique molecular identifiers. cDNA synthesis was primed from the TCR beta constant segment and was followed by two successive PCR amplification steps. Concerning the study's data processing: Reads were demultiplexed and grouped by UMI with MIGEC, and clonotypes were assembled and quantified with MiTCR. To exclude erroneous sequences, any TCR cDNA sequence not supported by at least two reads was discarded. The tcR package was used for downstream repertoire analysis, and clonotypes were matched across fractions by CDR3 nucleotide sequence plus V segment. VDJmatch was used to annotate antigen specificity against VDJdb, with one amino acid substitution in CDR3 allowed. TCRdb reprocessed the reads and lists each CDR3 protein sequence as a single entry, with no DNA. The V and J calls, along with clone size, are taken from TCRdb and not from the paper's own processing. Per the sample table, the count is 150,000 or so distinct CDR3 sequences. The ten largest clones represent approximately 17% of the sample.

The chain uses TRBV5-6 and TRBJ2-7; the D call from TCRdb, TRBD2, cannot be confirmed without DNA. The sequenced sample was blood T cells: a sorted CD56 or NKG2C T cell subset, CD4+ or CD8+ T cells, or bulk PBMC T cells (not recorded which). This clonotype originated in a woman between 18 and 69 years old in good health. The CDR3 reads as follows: CASSHRLAPSYEQYF.